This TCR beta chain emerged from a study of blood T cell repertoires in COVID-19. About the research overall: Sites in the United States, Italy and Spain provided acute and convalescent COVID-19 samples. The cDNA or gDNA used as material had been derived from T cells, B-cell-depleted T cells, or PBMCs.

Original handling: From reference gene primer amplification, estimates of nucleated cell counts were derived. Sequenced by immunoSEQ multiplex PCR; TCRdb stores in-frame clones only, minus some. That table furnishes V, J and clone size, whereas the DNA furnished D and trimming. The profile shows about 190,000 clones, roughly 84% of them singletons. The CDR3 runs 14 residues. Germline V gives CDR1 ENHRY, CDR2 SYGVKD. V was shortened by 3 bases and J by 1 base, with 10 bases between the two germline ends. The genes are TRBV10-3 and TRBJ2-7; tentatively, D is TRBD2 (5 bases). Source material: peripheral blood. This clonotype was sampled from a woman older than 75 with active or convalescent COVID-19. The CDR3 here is CAISDPTTSYEQYF. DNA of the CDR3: TGTGCCATCAGTGATCCGACTACTTCCTACGAGCAGTACTTC.